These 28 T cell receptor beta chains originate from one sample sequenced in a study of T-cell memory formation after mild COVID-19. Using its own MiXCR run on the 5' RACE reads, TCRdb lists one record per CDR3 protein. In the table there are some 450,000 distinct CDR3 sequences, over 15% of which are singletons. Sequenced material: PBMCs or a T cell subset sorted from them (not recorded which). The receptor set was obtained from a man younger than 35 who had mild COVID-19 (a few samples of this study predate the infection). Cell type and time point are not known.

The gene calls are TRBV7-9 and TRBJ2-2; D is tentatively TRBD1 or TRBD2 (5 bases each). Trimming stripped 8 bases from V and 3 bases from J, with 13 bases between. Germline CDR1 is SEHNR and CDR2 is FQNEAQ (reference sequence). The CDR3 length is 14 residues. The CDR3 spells CASPGQADTGELFF. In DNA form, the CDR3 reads TGTGCCAGCCCGGGGCAGGCGGACACCGGGGAGCTGTTTTTT.

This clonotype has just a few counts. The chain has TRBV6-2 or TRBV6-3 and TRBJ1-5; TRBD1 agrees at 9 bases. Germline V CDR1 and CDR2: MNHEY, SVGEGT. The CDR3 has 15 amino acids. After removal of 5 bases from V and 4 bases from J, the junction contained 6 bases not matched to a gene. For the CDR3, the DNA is TGTGCCAGCAGTCCACCGGGACAGGGTAATCAGCCCCAGCATTTT. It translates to CASSPPGQGNQPQHF.

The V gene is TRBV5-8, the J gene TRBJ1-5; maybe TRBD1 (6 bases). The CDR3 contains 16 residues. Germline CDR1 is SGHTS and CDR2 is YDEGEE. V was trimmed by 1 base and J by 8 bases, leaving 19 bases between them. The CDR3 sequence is CASSLYAGERLKPQHF. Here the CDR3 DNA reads TGTGCCAGCAGCTTGTATGCAGGGGAGAGGCTGAAGCCCCAGCATTTT.

For the CDR3, the DNA is TGTGCCAGCGGTGCGGGGGGGCTAGAGACCCAGTACTTC. Amino acids: CASGAGGLETQYF. The chain combines TRBV12-3 or TRBV12-4 with TRBJ2-5, with TRBD2 matching 9 bases. The V gene end was trimmed by 8 bases and the J gene end by 4 bases; junction bases not matched to a gene: 5. This CDR3 is built from 13 residues.

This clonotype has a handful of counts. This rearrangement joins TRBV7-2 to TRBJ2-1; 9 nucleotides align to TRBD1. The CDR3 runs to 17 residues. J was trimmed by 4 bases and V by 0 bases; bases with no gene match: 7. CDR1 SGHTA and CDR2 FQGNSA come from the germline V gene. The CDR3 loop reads CASSLAIGTGLYNEQFF. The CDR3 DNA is TGTGCCAGCAGCTTAGCGATAGGGACAGGGTTGTACAATGAGCAGTTCTTC.

The CDR3 bases are TGCGCCAGCAGCCAAAGGGGGACAGGGATGGCTGAAGCTTTCTTT. Protein: CASSQRGTGMAEAFF. V and J are TRBV4-3 and TRBJ1-1; the match to TRBD1 covers 9 bases. V shed 2 bases and J 6 bases; nucleotides not matched to a gene: 7. The CDR3 totals 15 residues. Germline loops: CDR1 LGHNA, CDR2 YSLEER.

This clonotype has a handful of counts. The CDR3 region is CASSGGWLGTGELFF. CDR3 nucleotides: TGTGCCAGCAGTGGGGGGTGGTTGGGCACCGGGGAGCTGTTTTTT. This chain connects TRBV6-5 to TRBJ2-2; possibly TRBD2 for D (6 bases). Per the germline V gene, CDR1 is MNHEY and CDR2 is SVGAGI. V was shortened by 5 bases and J by 4 bases, with 14 bases between the two germline ends. This CDR3 spans 15 amino acids.

This chain's CDR3 is CATSLDSDTQYF. The CDR3, as DNA: TGTGCCACCAGTTTGGACTCCGATACGCAGTATTTT. V and J are TRBV24-1 and TRBJ2-3; TRBD2 is a possible D gene (5 bases). The CDR3 contains 12 residues. The V and J ends lost 6 bases and 6 bases respectively, with 9 bases between them. Germline loops: CDR1 KGHDR, CDR2 SFDVKD.

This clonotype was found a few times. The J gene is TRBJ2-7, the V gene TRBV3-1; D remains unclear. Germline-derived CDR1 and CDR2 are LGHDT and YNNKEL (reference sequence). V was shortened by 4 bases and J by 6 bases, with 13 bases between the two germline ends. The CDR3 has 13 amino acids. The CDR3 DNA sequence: TGTGCCAGCAGCCTATTTGGAGAGGCCGAGCAGTACTTC. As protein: CASSLFGEAEQYF.

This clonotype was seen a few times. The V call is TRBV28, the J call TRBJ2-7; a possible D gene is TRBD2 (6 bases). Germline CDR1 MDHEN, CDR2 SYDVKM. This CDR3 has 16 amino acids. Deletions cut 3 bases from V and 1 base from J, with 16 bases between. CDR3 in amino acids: CASSLPGSGGSYEQYF. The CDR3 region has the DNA TGTGCCAGCAGTTTGCCAGGGTCCGGAGGGTCCTACGAGCAGTACTTC.

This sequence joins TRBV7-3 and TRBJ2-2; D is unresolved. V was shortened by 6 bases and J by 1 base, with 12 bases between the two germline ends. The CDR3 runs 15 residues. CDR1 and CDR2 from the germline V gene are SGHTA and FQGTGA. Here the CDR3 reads CASRPGPGNTGELFF. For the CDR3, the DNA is TGTGCCAGCAGACCTGGTCCGGGGAACACCGGGGAGCTGTTTTTT. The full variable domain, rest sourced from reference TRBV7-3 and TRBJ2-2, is GAGVSQTPSNKVTEKGKYVELRCDPISGHTALYWYRQSLGQGPEFLIYFQGTGAADDSGLPNDRFFAVRPEGSVSTLKIQRTERGDSAVYLCASRPGPGNTGELFFGEGSRLTVL.

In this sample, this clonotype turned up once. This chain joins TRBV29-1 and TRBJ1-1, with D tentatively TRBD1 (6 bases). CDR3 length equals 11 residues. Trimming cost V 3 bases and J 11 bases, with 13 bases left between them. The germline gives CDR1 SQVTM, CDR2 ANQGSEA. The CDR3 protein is CSVEGAFEAFF. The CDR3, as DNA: TGCAGCGTTGAGGGGGCTTTCGAGGCTTTCTTT. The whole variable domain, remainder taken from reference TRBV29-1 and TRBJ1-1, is SAVISQKPSRDICQRGTSLTIQCQVDSQVTMMFWYRQQPGQSLTLIATANQGSEATYESGFVIDKFPISRPNLTFSTLTVSNMSPEDSSIYLCSVEGAFEAFFGQGTRLTVV.

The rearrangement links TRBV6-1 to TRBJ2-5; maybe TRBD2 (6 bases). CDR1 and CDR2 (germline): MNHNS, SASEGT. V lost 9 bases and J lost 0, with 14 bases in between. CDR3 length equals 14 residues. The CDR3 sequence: CASIGTWYQETQYF. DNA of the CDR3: TGTGCCAGTATCGGGACTTGGTACCAAGAGACCCAGTACTTC.

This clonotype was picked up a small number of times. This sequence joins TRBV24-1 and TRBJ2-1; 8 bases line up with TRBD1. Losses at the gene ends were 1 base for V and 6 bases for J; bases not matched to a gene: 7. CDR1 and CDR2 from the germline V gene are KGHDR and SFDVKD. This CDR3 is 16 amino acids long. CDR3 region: CATSDLSGQGINEQFF. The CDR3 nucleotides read TGTGCCACCAGTGATTTATCCGGACAGGGTATCAATGAGCAGTTCTTC.

The CDR3 region has the DNA TGCGCCAGCAGCTTGGGGGCCACAGGGGGCAATGAGCAGTTCTTC. This encodes CASSLGATGGNEQFF. V gene TRBV5-1 combines with J gene TRBJ2-1, with 8 bases matching TRBD1. CDR1 is SGHRS, CDR2 YFSETQ, per germline. This CDR3 has 15 residues. The V gene end was trimmed by 0 bases and the J gene end by 6 bases; junction bases not matched to a gene: 5.

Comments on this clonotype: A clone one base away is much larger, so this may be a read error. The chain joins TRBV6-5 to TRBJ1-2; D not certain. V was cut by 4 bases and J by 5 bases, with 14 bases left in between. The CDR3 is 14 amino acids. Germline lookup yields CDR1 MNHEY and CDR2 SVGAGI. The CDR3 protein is CASSLVGGPYGYTF. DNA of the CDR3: TGTGCCAGCAGTTTGGTGGGAGGGCCGTATGGCTACACCTTC.

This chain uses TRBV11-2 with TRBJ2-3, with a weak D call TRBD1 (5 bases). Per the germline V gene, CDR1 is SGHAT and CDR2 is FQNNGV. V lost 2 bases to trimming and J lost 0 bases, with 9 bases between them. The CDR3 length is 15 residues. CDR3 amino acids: CASSLLGPSTDTQYF. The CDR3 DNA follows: TGTGCCAGCAGCTTATTGGGGCCCAGCACAGATACGCAGTATTTT.

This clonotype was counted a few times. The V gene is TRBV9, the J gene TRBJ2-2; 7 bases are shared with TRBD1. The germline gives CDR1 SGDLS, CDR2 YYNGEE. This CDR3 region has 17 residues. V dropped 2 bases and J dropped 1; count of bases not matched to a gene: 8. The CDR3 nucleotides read TGTGCCAGCAGCGTGAGTCCCGGGACAGTGAACACCGGGGAGCTGTTTTTT. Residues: CASSVSPGTVNTGELFF.

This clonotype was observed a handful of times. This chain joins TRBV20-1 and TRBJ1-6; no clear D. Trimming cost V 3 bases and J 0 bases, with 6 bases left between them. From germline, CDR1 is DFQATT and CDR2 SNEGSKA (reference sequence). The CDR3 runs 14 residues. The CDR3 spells CSASPSSYNSPLHF. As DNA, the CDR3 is TGCAGTGCTAGCCCCAGCTCCTATAATTCACCCCTCCACTTT.

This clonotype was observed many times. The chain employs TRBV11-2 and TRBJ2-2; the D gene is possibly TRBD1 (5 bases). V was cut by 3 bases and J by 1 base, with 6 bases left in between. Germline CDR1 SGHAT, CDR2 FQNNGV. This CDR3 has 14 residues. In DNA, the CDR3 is TGTGCCAGCAGCTTTACAGGGAACACCGGGGAGCTGTTTTTT. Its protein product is CASSFTGNTGELFF. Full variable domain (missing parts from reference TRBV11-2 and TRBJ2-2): EAGVAQSPRYKIIEKRQSVAFWCNPISGHATLYWYQQILGQGPKLLIQFQNNGVVDDSQLPKDRFSAERLKGVDSTLKIQPAKLEDSAVYLCASSFTGNTGELFFGEGSRLTVL.

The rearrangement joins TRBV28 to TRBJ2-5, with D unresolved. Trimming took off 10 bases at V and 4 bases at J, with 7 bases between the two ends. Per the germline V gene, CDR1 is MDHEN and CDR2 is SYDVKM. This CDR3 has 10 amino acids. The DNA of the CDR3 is TGTGCCATCGGTCGAGAGACCCAGTACTTC. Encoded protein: CAIGRETQYF. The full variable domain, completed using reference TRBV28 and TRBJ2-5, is DVKVTQSSRYLVKRTGEKVFLECVQDMDHENMFWYRQDPGLGLRLIYFSYDVKMKEKGDIPEGYSVSREKKERFSLILESASTNQTSMYLCAIGRETQYFGPGTRLLVL.

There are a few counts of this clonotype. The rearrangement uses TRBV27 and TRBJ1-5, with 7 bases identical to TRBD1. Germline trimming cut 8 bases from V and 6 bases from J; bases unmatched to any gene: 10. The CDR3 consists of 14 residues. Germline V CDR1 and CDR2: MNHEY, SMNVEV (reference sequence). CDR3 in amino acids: CASGGGGGGQPQHF. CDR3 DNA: TGTGCCAGCGGCGGGGGAGGGGGCGGTCAGCCCCAGCATTTT.

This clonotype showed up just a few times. Written as DNA, the CDR3 is TGTGCCAGCAGCCAGGCAGGACAGGGATACGAGCAGTACGTC. This translates into CASSQAGQGYEQYV. The rearrangement uses TRBV5-6 and TRBJ2-7, with 8 bases that match TRBD1. V was clipped by 4 bases and J by 4 bases; unmatched bases: 7. From germline, CDR1 is SGHDT and CDR2 YYEEEE. This CDR3 contains 14 residues.

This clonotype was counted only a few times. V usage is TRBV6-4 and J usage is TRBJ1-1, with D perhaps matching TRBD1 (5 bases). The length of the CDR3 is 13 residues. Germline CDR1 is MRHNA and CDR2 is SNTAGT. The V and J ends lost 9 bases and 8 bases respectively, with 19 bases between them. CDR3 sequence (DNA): TGTGCCAGTAGGGACGCCATTTCAGGCGAAGCTTTCTTT. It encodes CASRDAISGEAFF.

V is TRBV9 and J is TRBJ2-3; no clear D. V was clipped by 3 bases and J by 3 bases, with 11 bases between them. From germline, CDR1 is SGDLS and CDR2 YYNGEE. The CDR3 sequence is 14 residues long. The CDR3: CASSAGPRTDTQYF. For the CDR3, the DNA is TGTGCCAGCAGCGCCGGACCTAGGACAGATACGCAGTATTTT.

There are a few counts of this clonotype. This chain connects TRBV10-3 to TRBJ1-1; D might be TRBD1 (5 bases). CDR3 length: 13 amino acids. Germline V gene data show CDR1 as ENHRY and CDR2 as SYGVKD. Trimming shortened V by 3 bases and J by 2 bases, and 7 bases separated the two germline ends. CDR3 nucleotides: TGTGCCATCAGTGACAGGGTCAACACTGAAGCTTTCTTT. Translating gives CAISDRVNTEAFF.

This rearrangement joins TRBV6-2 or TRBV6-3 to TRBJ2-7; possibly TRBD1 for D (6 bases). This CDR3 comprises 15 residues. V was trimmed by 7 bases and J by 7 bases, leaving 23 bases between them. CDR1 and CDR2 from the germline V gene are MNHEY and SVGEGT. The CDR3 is CASTGDGRGGKEQYF. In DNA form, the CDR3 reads TGTGCCAGCACCGGCGATGGCAGGGGTGGAAAGGAGCAGTACTTC.

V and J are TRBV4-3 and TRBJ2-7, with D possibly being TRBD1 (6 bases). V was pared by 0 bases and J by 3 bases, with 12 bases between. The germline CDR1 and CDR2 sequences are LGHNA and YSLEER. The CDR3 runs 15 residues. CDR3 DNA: TGCGCCAGCAGCCAAGATCGCGACAGGTTCTACGAGCAGTACTTC. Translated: CASSQDRDRFYEQYF.